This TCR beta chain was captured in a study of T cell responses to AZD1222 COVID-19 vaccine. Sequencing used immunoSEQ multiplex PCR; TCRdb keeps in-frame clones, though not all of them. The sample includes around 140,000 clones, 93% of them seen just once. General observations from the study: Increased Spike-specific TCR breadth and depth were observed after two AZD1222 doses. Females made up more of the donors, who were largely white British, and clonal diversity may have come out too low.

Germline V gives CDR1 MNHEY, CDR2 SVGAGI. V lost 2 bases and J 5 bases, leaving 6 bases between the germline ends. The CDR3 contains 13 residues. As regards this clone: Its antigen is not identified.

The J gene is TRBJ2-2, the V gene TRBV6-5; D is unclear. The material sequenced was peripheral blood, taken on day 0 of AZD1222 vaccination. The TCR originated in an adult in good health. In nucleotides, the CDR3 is TGTGCCAGCAGTTACGTCCCTACCGGGGAGCTGTTTTTT. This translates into CASSYVPTGELFF.